Detailed here is one T cell receptor (beta chain). TCRdb ran MiXCR on the 5' RACE reads and lists one entry per CDR3 protein. The sample carries around 670,000 distinct CDR3 sequences, over 5% recorded once. This entry is derived from a study of identical twins. This receptor was identified in a man aged 18 to 29 in good health. The sample consisted of naive T cells sorted from blood.

CDR3 DNA: TGTGCCAGCAGTTTTTATCGTGGCGGGGTCACCGGGGAGCTGTTTTTT. Translating gives CASSFYRGGVTGELFF. The chain recombines TRBV27 with TRBJ2-2; D might be TRBD2 (6 bases). The ends were cut back, 3 bases at V and 4 bases at J, with 15 bases in the middle. The germline V gene encodes CDR1 MNHEY and CDR2 SMNVEV (reference sequence). This CDR3 comprises 16 residues.